The next 26 T cell receptor beta chains were all read from a single sample in a study of blood T cell repertoires in COVID-19. This table comes from immunoSEQ multiplex PCR, and its TCRdb copy is limited to in-frame clones, with some not included. The top ten hold about 9.3% of the sample, which has about 64,000 clones, around 90% seen once. Sequenced input: peripheral blood. The source is a woman older than 75 with active COVID-19.

This clone occurred once. The rearrangement joins TRBV12-3 or TRBV12-4 to TRBJ2-1; 9 bases fit TRBD2. The CDR3 length is 13 residues. V gave up 5 bases and J gave up 9 bases; unmatched junction bases: 5. CDR3 sequence reads: CASSAGGPGEQFF. The CDR3 DNA follows: TGTGCCAGCAGTGCGGGGGGGCCGGGTGAGCAGTTCTTC.

V and J are TRBV5-1 and TRBJ2-7, with 9 positions matching TRBD1. Losses at the gene ends were 1 base for V and 2 bases for J; bases not matched to a gene: 4. Germline V lookup: CDR1 SGHRS, CDR2 YFSETQ. There are 15 residues in the CDR3. CDR3 amino acids: CASSLNGQGTYEQYF. In DNA form, the CDR3 reads TGCGCCAGCAGCTTGAACGGACAGGGGACCTACGAGCAGTACTTC. Based on the CDR3 plus reference TRBV5-1 and TRBJ2-7, the full variable domain is KAGVTQTPRYLIKTRGQQVTLSCSPISGHRSVSWYQQTPGQGLQFLFEYFSETQRNKGNFPGRFSGRQFSNSRSEMNVSTLELGDSALYLCASSLNGQGTYEQYFGPGTRLTVT.

The chain is built from TRBV19 and TRBJ2-3; perhaps TRBD2 as D (6 bases). The germline V and J ends were trimmed by 0 bases and 5 bases, with 6 bases remaining between them. Germline-derived CDR1 and CDR2 are LNHDA and SQIVND (reference sequence). The CDR3 covers 13 residues. CDR3 bases: TGTGCCAGTAGTATAGAGGAGGGAGATACGCAGTATTTT. As protein: CASSIEEGDTQYF.

This chain connects TRBV25-1 to TRBJ1-1; D gene ambiguous. The CDR3 has 12 residues. In germline, CDR1 is MGHDK, CDR2 SYGVNS. V shed 7 bases and J shed 9 bases, with 15 bases lying between them. The DNA of the CDR3 is TGTGCCAGCACCCTCAGACCTGGGCAAGCTTTCTTT. Protein product: CASTLRPGQAFF.

The chain combines TRBV27 with TRBJ2-2; a weak D match, TRBD1 (5 bases). Per germline, CDR1 MNHEY and CDR2 SMNVEV (reference sequence). The V and J ends lost 5 bases and 1 base respectively, with 8 bases between them. The CDR3 is made up of 14 amino acids. CDR3 protein: CASSMGRNTGELFF. The CDR3 nucleotides read TGTGCCAGCAGTATGGGGCGGAACACCGGGGAGCTGTTTTTT.

J is TRBJ1-6 and V is TRBV4-1; unclear D gene. The CDR3 spans 15 residues. Between the trimmed V and J ends, which lost 4 bases and 9 bases, there was a span of 16 bases. Germline loops: CDR1 MGHRA, CDR2 YSYEKL. The CDR3 reads CASSPVQQRGSPLHF. The CDR3 region has the DNA TGCGCCAGCAGCCCCGTACAGCAGCGGGGTTCACCCCTCCACTTT.

V and J are TRBV5-6 and TRBJ2-3; D is undetermined. This CDR3 contains 15 residues. Germline V CDR1 and CDR2: SGHDT, YYEEEE. V lost 0 bases and J 0 bases, leaving 8 bases between the germline ends. This CDR3 is CASSLVATSTDTQYF. Here the CDR3 DNA reads TGTGCCAGCAGCTTGGTGGCGACTAGCACAGATACGCAGTATTTT.

The rearrangement links TRBV18 to TRBJ1-1; possible D gene TRBD1, 5 bases. Trimming shortened V by 4 bases and J by 5 bases, and 11 bases separated the two germline ends. The CDR3 contains 13 residues. Germline V CDR1 and CDR2: KGHSH, LQKENI. CDR3 sequence (DNA): TGTGCCAGCTCACAGGGGTTCGGTACTGAAGCTTTCTTT. It specifies CASSQGFGTEAFF.

The V and J genes are TRBV7-9 and TRBJ1-2; the D is unclear. The CDR3 loop spans 12 amino acids. Trimming stripped 5 bases from V and 4 bases from J, with 8 bases between. Per the germline V gene, CDR1 is SEHNR and CDR2 is FQNEAQ (reference sequence). This CDR3 is CASSAELYGYTF. The CDR3 DNA reads TGTGCCAGCAGCGCCGAGCTCTATGGCTACACCTTC.

The rearrangement uses TRBV6-4 and TRBJ2-7; D possibly corresponds to TRBD2 (5 bases). CDR3 size: 11 residues. Germline V gene data show CDR1 as MRHNA and CDR2 as SNTAGT. This chain's CDR3 is CAERKGLEQYV. The DNA of the CDR3 is TGTGCGGAGCGGAAGGGCCTGGAGCAGTACGTC.

The chain links TRBV5-1 to TRBJ1-4; TRBD1 matches at 9 bases. CDR1 is SGHRS and CDR2 is YFSETQ in the germline V gene. The CDR3 totals 17 residues. Unmatched junction bases numbered 9, after V lost 1 base and J lost 5 bases. Here the CDR3 DNA reads TGCGCCAGCAGCTTGCGGGCCGGGACAGGGAACAATGAAAAACTGTTTTTT. Protein sequence: CASSLRAGTGNNEKLFF.

The chain recombines TRBV6-5 with TRBJ2-5; the match to TRBD1 covers 7 bases. V lost 5 bases, J lost 1 base, and 1 base stayed unmatched. The germline CDR1 and CDR2 sequences are MNHEY and SVGAGI. This CDR3 region has 13 residues. The CDR3 DNA reads TGTGCCAGCAGTCGGGACAGCCAAGAGACCCAGTACTTC. It translates to CASSRDSQETQYF.

The sample holds one count of this clone. The V and J genes are TRBV10-1 and TRBJ2-3; 14 bases map to TRBD2. The CDR3 length is 17 residues. Germline lookup yields CDR1 WNHNN and CDR2 SYGVQD (reference sequence). The V segment lost 3 bases and the J segment 5 bases; nucleotides outside the gene matches: 7. Written as DNA, the CDR3 is TGCGCCAGCAGTGACCCTGGACTAGCGGGGGGCCAAGATACGCAGTATTTT. Translation gives CASSDPGLAGGQDTQYF.

The V gene is TRBV11-2, the J gene TRBJ1-2; 7 nucleotides agree with TRBD1. The V gene end was trimmed by 0 bases and the J gene end by 6 bases; junction bases not matched to a gene: 7. CDR3 length equals 15 residues. Germline-derived CDR1 and CDR2 are SGHAT and FQNNGV. The CDR3 nucleotides read TGTGCCAGCAGCTTAGATAGGGACAGCGCTGATGGCTACACCTTC. This translates into CASSLDRDSADGYTF.

In its sample, this clone was seen a few times. V is TRBV20-1 and J is TRBJ1-4, with D maybe TRBD1 (6 bases). The length of the CDR3 is 11 residues. CDR1 is DFQATT, CDR2 SNEGSKA, per germline (reference sequence). V lost 3 bases and J lost 12, with 11 bases in between. The CDR3 protein is CSASSGHELFF. In DNA, the CDR3 is TGCAGTGCTAGCTCGGGACACGAACTGTTTTTT.

On this clone itself: One junction end disagrees with the germline gene, perhaps due to a read error. J is TRBJ1-2 and V is TRBV5-4, with a possible D match to TRBD1 (6 bases). Germline V gives CDR1 SGHNT, CDR2 YYREEE (reference sequence). CDR3 size: 13 residues. CDR3 amino acids: CTSSAGGARGYTF. The CDR3 DNA is TGTACCAGCAGCGCGGGGGGGGCGCGTGGCTACACCTTC.

This chain links TRBV5-1 with TRBJ1-2; 11 bases match TRBD1. Unmatched junction bases numbered 4, after V lost 4 bases and J lost 8 bases. The CDR3 sequence is 13 residues long. Germline V lookup: CDR1 SGHRS, CDR2 YFSETQ. CDR3 sequence reads: CASSKDRGQGYTF. Here the CDR3 DNA reads TGCGCCAGCAGCAAGGACAGGGGGCAAGGCTACACCTTC.

The chain is built from TRBV6-4 and TRBJ2-1, with D perhaps TRBD2 (5 bases). CDR1 MRHNA and CDR2 SNTAGT come from the germline V gene. This CDR3 spans 16 amino acids. Trimming left V 6 bases short and J 6 bases short, with 21 bases between. The CDR3 here is CASRAKTIAWGNEQFF. DNA of the CDR3: TGTGCCAGCAGGGCTAAGACGATAGCGTGGGGCAATGAGCAGTTCTTC.

This clone is a singleton in its sample. This chain connects TRBV28 to TRBJ2-2, with D perhaps TRBD1 (6 bases). The CDR3 is 14 residues long. The ends were cut back, 10 bases at V and 3 bases at J, with 15 bases in the middle. Germline V gene data show CDR1 as MDHEN and CDR2 as SYDVKM. CDR3 nucleotides: TGTGCCATCGCAGACAGGCGGGACACCGGGGAGCTGTTTTTT. This codes for CAIADRRDTGELFF.

The V gene is TRBV12-5, the J gene TRBJ2-1; 7 bases align to TRBD2. CDR1 LGHNT and CDR2 FRNRAP come from the germline V gene. The V and J ends lost 0 bases and 4 bases, in that order; junction bases with no gene match: 9. There are 17 residues in the CDR3. In DNA form, the CDR3 reads TGTGCTAGTGGTTTGGTACAGGCGGGAGCAGTTTACAATGAGCAGTTCTTC. This encodes CASGLVQAGAVYNEQFF.

This rearrangement joins TRBV5-4 to TRBJ2-3, with D possibly matching TRBD1 (6 bases). The length of the CDR3 is 14 residues. V lost 4 bases to trimming and J lost 4 bases, with 13 bases between them. In germline, CDR1 is SGHNT, CDR2 YYREEE (reference sequence). The DNA of the CDR3 is TGTGCCAGCAGCCCTGGACAGTTGGCAGATACGCAGTATTTT. This translates into CASSPGQLADTQYF.

The chain has TRBV4-2 and TRBJ1-6, with a possible D match to TRBD1 (5 bases). Germline V gives CDR1 LGHNA, CDR2 YNFKEQ. V was pared by 1 base and J by 5 bases, with 12 bases between. The CDR3 contains 16 residues. In DNA form, the CDR3 reads TGTGCCAGCAGCCAAGTCGGGGGTCCTAATAATTCACCCCTCCACTTT. This codes for CASSQVGGPNNSPLHF.

The chain joins TRBV19 to TRBJ1-6; unclear D gene. Trimming cost V 2 bases and J 4 bases, with 21 bases left between them. CDR1 is LNHDA, CDR2 SQIVND, per germline (reference sequence). The CDR3 sequence is 19 residues long. As DNA, the CDR3 is TGTGCCAGTAGTATATTCCCCCCGGGGAGAAGAATGTATAATTCACCCCTCCACTTT. Residues: CASSIFPPGRRMYNSPLHF.

J is TRBJ2-1 and V is TRBV11-2, with TRBD2 matching over 15 bases. CDR3 size: 18 residues. Trimming cost V 5 bases and J 9 bases; bases outside gene matches: 14. Germline CDR1 and CDR2: SGHAT and FQNNGV. The CDR3 DNA follows: TGTGCCAGCAGCCCCCCCGTAGGGACTAGCGGGAGGATTCCTGAGCAGTTCTTC. Residues: CASSPPVGTSGRIPEQFF.

V gene TRBV28 combines with J gene TRBJ1-5; TRBD1 aligns across 9 bases. Looked up from germline, CDR1 is MDHEN and CDR2 is SYDVKM. Trimming took 3 bases from V and 7 from J; bases not matched to a gene: 10. CDR3 size: 16 residues. As DNA, the CDR3 is TGTGCCAGCAGTTTGGGACAGGGTATCAGGTACCAGCCCCAGCATTTT. This translates into CASSLGQGIRYQPQHF.

The gene calls are TRBV5-6 and TRBJ1-2, with D possibly being TRBD1 (5 bases). CDR3 size: 13 residues. The V end lost 4 bases, the J end lost 2 bases, and 9 bases lay between the germline ends. Germline CDR1 SGHDT, CDR2 YYEEEE. The DNA for the CDR3 is TGTGCCAGCAGCCCCGACAGAAACTATGGCTACACCTTC. This sequence encodes CASSPDRNYGYTF.